This is a list of T cell receptor beta chains from one sample in a study of identical twins. One entry per CDR3 protein, called by TCRdb with MiXCR from the 5' RACE reads. The repertoire holds about 520,000 distinct CDR3 sequences, approximately 22% seen once, with roughly 0.91% in the top ten. Separately, the same data were catalogued under a study of T cells expressing NK-cell markers.

The material sequenced was CD4+ T cells sorted from blood. The receptor source for this set is a woman aged 18 to 35 in good health. CDR3s include the opening cysteine and the closing phenylalanine or tryptophan. Fields, in order: V gene, D gene, J gene, CDR3 protein. The D gene is left open where the match is weak.

v_gene: TRBV29-1
d_gene: TRBD2
j_gene: TRBJ2-1
CDR3aa: CSVESGGAEDEQFF

v_gene: TRBV24-1
d_gene: TRBD1
j_gene: TRBJ2-3
CDR3aa: CATSETTGAGDTQYF

v_gene: TRBV6-5
d_gene: -
j_gene: TRBJ2-3
CDR3aa: CASSTGSDTQYF

v_gene: TRBV5-1
d_gene: -
j_gene: TRBJ1-5
CDR3aa: CASRHWDPQPQHF

v_gene: TRBV6-1
d_gene: TRBD2
j_gene: TRBJ2-3
CDR3aa: CASLRLAGNTDTQYF

v_gene: TRBV5-1
d_gene: -
j_gene: TRBJ1-3
CDR3aa: CASSFDRQGSGNTIYF

v_gene: TRBV12-3/TRBV12-4
d_gene: -
j_gene: TRBJ1-2
CDR3aa: CASRYGAYGYTF

v_gene: TRBV9
d_gene: -
j_gene: TRBJ2-2
CDR3aa: CASSVVGTNTGELFF

v_gene: TRBV2
d_gene: TRBD2
j_gene: TRBJ2-1
CDR3aa: CASSWTGGEGEQFF

v_gene: TRBV10-1
d_gene: -
j_gene: TRBJ2-3
CDR3aa: CASGRLADTQYF

v_gene: TRBV29-1
d_gene: TRBD1
j_gene: TRBJ2-7
CDR3aa: CSVGQGPGAYEQYF

v_gene: TRBV5-1
d_gene: TRBD2
j_gene: TRBJ2-5
CDR3aa: CASRWSGGLGETQYF

v_gene: TRBV10-3
d_gene: -
j_gene: TRBJ2-2
CDR3aa: CAIQPPSTGELFF

v_gene: TRBV4-1
d_gene: TRBD2
j_gene: TRBJ2-7
CDR3aa: CASSQGPSGGSYEQYF

v_gene: TRBV25-1
d_gene: -
j_gene: TRBJ2-1
CDR3aa: CASSELRTDNNEQFF

v_gene: TRBV30
d_gene: -
j_gene: TRBJ2-7
CDR3aa: CAWTREPYEQYF

v_gene: TRBV2
d_gene: -
j_gene: TRBJ2-2
CDR3aa: CASSEEAMANTGELFF

v_gene: TRBV10-3
d_gene: TRBD2
j_gene: TRBJ2-5
CDR3aa: CAISHGLAEETQYF

v_gene: TRBV10-2
d_gene: -
j_gene: TRBJ2-6
CDR3aa: CASSGQGLSIDSGANVLTF

v_gene: TRBV10-3
d_gene: -
j_gene: TRBJ1-4
CDR3aa: CAISRQGSEKLFF

v_gene: TRBV5-1
d_gene: -
j_gene: TRBJ2-3
CDR3aa: CASSLGTDGTDTQYF

v_gene: TRBV20-1
d_gene: -
j_gene: TRBJ2-3
CDR3aa: CSASGGSGITDRQYF